The clone carrying this T cell receptor (beta chain) was observed many times. MiXCR, run by TCRdb on the 5' RACE reads, gives a single entry per CDR3 protein. The repertoire has over 25,000 distinct CDR3 sequences, roughly 24% of them found once; the top ten carry less than 4%. Looked up from germline, CDR1 is SGDLS and CDR2 is YYNGEE. CDR3 length: 16 residues. V trimming: 0 bases; J trimming: 0 bases; junction bases outside the gene matches: 5. CD25-based Treg depletion was applied to purified naive CD4+ T cells. The source of this sequence is a female donor with breast cancer. The V call is TRBV9, the J call TRBJ2-7; 8 bases agree with TRBD2. Sequencing was done on a sample of naive CD4+ T cells sorted from a lymph node. This sample's subset: naive CD4+ T cells, CD4+CD45RA+CD25-. CDR3 sequence (DNA): TGTGCCAGCAGCGTAGGAGGCGGGGGGCACTCCTACGAGCAGTACTTC. Residues: CASSVGGGGHSYEQYF.